The clone carrying this T cell receptor beta chain was recorded a few times. The sample contains more than one DNA sequence encoding this CDR3. V gave up 0 bases and J gave up 1 base, with 7 bases separating them. The germline gives CDR1 SGHRS, CDR2 YFSETQ. The CDR3 loop spans 14 amino acids. The sample belongs to a study of cytomegalovirus exposure and HLA in healthy donors. This PCR relied on a set of 60 Vbeta primers and 13 Jbeta primers. Measured with immunoSEQ multiplex PCR; TCRdb has only the in-frame clones, and not every one. Altogether 100,000 to 120,000 clones are present, more than 70% being singletons, with the ten largest covering around 2.1%.

Input material: PBMCs. This clonotype was obtained from a man aged 25-45 years in good health and CMV-seronegative. V and J are TRBV5-1 and TRBJ1-1, with D unresolved. The CDR3 sequence: CASSLDSGNTEAFF. Here the CDR3 DNA reads TGCGCCAGCAGCTTGGACAGTGGGAACACTGAAGCTTTCTTT.